This is a list of T cell receptor beta chains from one sample in a study of control samples from healthy donors and cancer patients. Profiling relied on immunoSEQ multiplex PCR, and the TCRdb table lists in-frame clones only, not all of them. The sample includes 200,000 to 250,000 clones, just under 95% seen only once; the top ten take 1.5%. The sequenced sample consisted of blood. These TCRs come from a man aged 50 to 59 in good health. The CDR3 runs from the conserved cysteine through the conserved F or W. The D gene is left open where the match is weak. For some rows the clone size is stated as once, few or many, or as a class when expanded; others skip it.

v_call,d_call,cdr3_length,clone_size,j_call,cdr3_nt,cdr3_aa
TRBV4-2,NA,17,NA,TRBJ2-6,TGTGCCAGCACCCCCGGGGCCGGGAATGCTGGGGCCAACGTCCTGACTTTC,CASTPGAGNAGANVLTF
TRBV6-5,TRBD1,15,NA,TRBJ1-1,TGTGCCAGCAGCCTCAGGGGGGAAAGGAACACTGAAGCTTTCTTT,CASSLRGERNTEAFF
TRBV5-4,TRBD1,16,NA,TRBJ2-1,TGTGCCAGCAGCAGTGGACAGGGGGCATCCTACAATGAGCAGTTCTTC,CASSSGQGASYNEQFF
TRBV6-5,TRBD1,13,NA,TRBJ1-1,TGTGCCACTAGACAGGGAACTTACACTGAAGCTTTCTTT,CATRQGTYTEAFF
TRBV6-6,TRBD1,14,NA,TRBJ1-5,TGTGCCAGCAGTGCGGACAGGGGCGTTCAGCCCCAGCATTTT,CASSADRGVQPQHF
TRBV6-5,NA,15,few,TRBJ2-4,TGTGCCAGCACCCGAGTTCTTGGCGGCAAAAACATTCAGTACTTC,CASTRVLGGKNIQYF
TRBV7-2,TRBD1,14,NA,TRBJ1-3,TGTGCCAGCAGCTTCCGACAGGGCCGAAACACCATATATTTT,CASSFRQGRNTIYF
TRBV7-2,NA,15,few,TRBJ2-1,TGTGCCAGCAGCTTATTGGAGAGCTCCTACAATGAGCAGTTCTTC,CASSLLESSYNEQFF
TRBV4-1,TRBD1,15,NA,TRBJ1-6,TGCGCCAGCCAACCATTCGGACAGGGGAAATCACCCCTCCACTTT,CASQPFGQGKSPLHF
TRBV3-1/TRBV3-2,NA,13,NA,TRBJ1-2,TGTGCCAGCAGCCAAGATCCGTCTTCAGTCTACACCTTC,CASSQDPSSVYTF
TRBV7-8,NA,12,NA,TRBJ1-2,TGTGCCAGCAGCCGGGGACCTGGTGGCTACACCTTC,CASSRGPGGYTF
TRBV27,NA,14,NA,TRBJ1-6,TGTGCCAGCAGGAGGGACAACAACCGGTCACCCCTCCACTTT,CASRRDNNRSPLHF
TRBV12-5,TRBD2,14,NA,TRBJ2-1,TGTGCTAGTGGTAGGACTAGTTCCTACAATGAGCAGTTCTTC,CASGRTSSYNEQFF
TRBV15,TRBD2,16,NA,TRBJ2-3,TGTGCCACCAGCAGAGAGCGGGGGAGGCGCACAGATACGCAGTATTTT,CATSRERGRRTDTQYF
TRBV5-1,NA,13,NA,TRBJ2-7,TGCGCCAGCAGCCCGGACGGATCCTACGAGCAGTACTTC,CASSPDGSYEQYF
TRBV5-4,TRBD2,17,NA,TRBJ2-2,TGTGCCAGCAGCCCGAGGGGTGGCGGGGGGGCCGCCGGGGAGCTGTTTTTT,CASSPRGGGGAAGELFF
TRBV19,NA,14,once,TRBJ2-5,TGTGCCAGTAGTATATGGGACACCCAAGAGACCCAGTACTTC,CASSIWDTQETQYF
TRBV10-1,TRBD2,17,NA,TRBJ2-1,TGCGCCAGCAGTGGATTACTAGCGGGGGGCCGTTGGAATGAGCAGTTCTTC,CASSGLLAGGRWNEQFF
TRBV14,NA,15,NA,TRBJ1-2,TGTGCCAGCAGCCAAGGTTGGGGTTCGAACTATGGCTACACCTTC,CASSQGWGSNYGYTF
TRBV5-1,NA,14,NA,TRBJ1-1,TGCGCCAGCAGCTTTACAGGTTTCGGCACTGAAGCTTTCTTT,CASSFTGFGTEAFF
TRBV15,NA,15,once,TRBJ1-5,TGTGCCACCAGCAGAGCGGCGGGGGCCGAACAGCCCCAGCATTTT,CATSRAAGAEQPQHF
TRBV3-1/TRBV3-2,NA,11,NA,TRBJ2-7,TGTGCCAGCAGCGTCCGCGACGAGCAGTACTTC,CASSVRDEQYF